This TCR beta chain was sequenced in a study of T cell responses to AZD1222 COVID-19 vaccine (dated by TCRdb to the early 2020s). Background for the entire study: AZD1222 recipients given second doses at about 4 weeks or at about 12 weeks were pooled, since spike-specific TCR depth and breadth were not found to differ between the two schedules. TCR sequencing was performed for roughly 240 trial participants, of whom about 210 were given two doses of AZD1222 and around 25 were given two doses of MenACWY control vaccine. Trial participants were enrolled by age into 18-55, 56-69 and 70-plus year subgroups, with approximately 150, 28 and 58 TCR-sequenced participants respectively. The investigation overall reported the following: Reportedly, almost half of the unique spike-specific TCRs recognized epitopes lying outside the regions that are mutated in the B.1.351 and B.1.1.7 variants. In the small 56-69-year group, the increase in depth fell short of significance, most likely because of low power. CD4 TCRs associated with the vaccine covered the entire spike protein, and the dominant responses were in regions 160-218 and 743-854. Conclusions about previously exposed vaccinees are limited, since just five to seven AZD1222 recipients were seropositive for SARS-CoV-2 at baseline. No day 14 peak-response samples were available, so repertoires were characterized only after the peak T cell response. Most participants were white British and females outnumbered males, and the authors suggested that clonal diversity may have been underestimated. A significant rise in spike-specific TCR breadth and depth was observed after two AZD1222 doses relative to day 0 and relative to MenACWY recipients.

The germline V gene supplies CDR1 MNHEY and CDR2 SVGEGT. V and J lose 2 bases and 5 bases, and a span of 11 bases separates them. Taken from cysteine to phenylalanine, the CDR3 has 14 residues. Just CDR3 DNA is preserved here, 42 bases in frame from base 1. About this clone: Its antigen remains undetermined. Base quality data are lacking; no much larger clone is found one base away.

The CDR3 regions of human TCRbeta chains were subjected to immunosequencing. The study's processing was this. Repertoire TCRs were checked for matches against a reference library of SARS-CoV-2-specific TCRs that had been generated using the MIRA antigen-specificity platform. Breadth was defined as the fraction of unique TCRs that were SARS-CoV-2-associated, and depth was defined as the fraction of total T cells that were SARS-CoV-2-associated. Using the MIRA data, each spike-specific TCR was assigned both to the spike region to which the TCR was reactive and to a CD4 or CD8 class. Log10-transformed breadth and depth values were compared by one-way ANOVA with Sidak's multiple comparisons tests. The clones in this table, taken by TCRdb from immuneACCESS, are in-frame only. Not every clone is retained; where verified, under half of the shortfall comes from an unresolved V gene, and the cause of the rest is unknown. The D gene and trimming were derived from the DNA, and the V and J assignments and clone size from that table. The sample table shows some 150,000 clones, and 90% are seen once. The top ten clones comprise around 1.9% of the sample.

The meaning of the sample's time point label: baseline before first vaccination. Vaccinee samples came from UK trials COV001 and COV002, including a single-blind randomized controlled phase 2/3 trial of AZD1222 (ChAdOx1 nCoV-19) in healthy adults. For TCRbeta chain sequencing, PBMC samples from trial participants were taken at day 0 and at day 28 after the second dose. The source of this sequence is an adult in good health. The V gene is TRBV6-2 or TRBV6-3 and the J gene is TRBJ2-3, with an unclear D gene assignment. This specimen consisted of peripheral blood, obtained on day 0 of AZD1222 vaccination. The nucleotide sequence reads TGTGCCAGCAGTTACGGTTCGGCTAGAGATACGCAGTATTTT. Its protein product is CASSYGSARDTQYF.